Following are 20 T cell receptor beta chains from one sample sequenced in a study of blood T cell repertoires in COVID-19. Profiled with immunoSEQ multiplex PCR; TCRdb holds only in-frame clones, not every one. The sample lists under 250,000 clones; approximately 90% were seen once. The sequencing input was peripheral blood. Receptor source: a woman in her forties with acute or convalescent COVID-19.

This chain joins TRBV11-2 and TRBJ1-2, with a weak D call TRBD1 (5 bases). CDR3 length: 11 amino acids. V dropped 1 base and J dropped 8 bases, with 5 bases sitting between them. The germline gives CDR1 SGHAT, CDR2 FQNNGV. This CDR3 reads CASSLGGGYTF. The CDR3 DNA reads TGTGCCAGCAGCTTAGGGGGCGGCTACACCTTC.

The rearrangement joins TRBV27 to TRBJ2-2; possibly TRBD1 for D (5 bases). Germline values: CDR1 MNHEY, CDR2 SMNVEV (reference sequence). The CDR3 consists of 14 residues. V gave up 6 bases and J gave up 5 bases, with 13 bases separating them. The CDR3 DNA sequence: TGTGCCAGCAGGGGTGGGGCGGAGACCGGGGAGCTGTTTTTT. Protein product: CASRGGAETGELFF.

This clone occurred a few times. The V and J genes are TRBV2 and TRBJ2-4, with D hard to call. Germline V CDR1 and CDR2: SNHLY, FYNNEI. V lost 1 base and J lost 7, with 8 bases in between. The CDR3 has 13 residues. CDR3 region: CASSEGGSNIQYF. For the CDR3, the DNA is TGTGCCAGCAGTGAAGGCGGTAGTAACATTCAGTACTTC.

The chain combines TRBV11-3 with TRBJ1-1; D is uncertain. The CDR3 spans 14 residues. Deletions cut 4 bases from V and 4 bases from J, with 13 bases between. The germline CDR1 and CDR2 sequences are SGHNT and YENEEA. CDR3 in DNA: TGTGCCAGCAGCTCAGGACTGTCAGGCACTGAAGCTTTCTTT. Translating it yields CASSSGLSGTEAFF.

V is TRBV12-5 and J is TRBJ2-5; tentatively, D is TRBD2 (6 bases). V dropped 1 base and J dropped 3 bases, with 12 bases sitting between them. The CDR3 has 15 amino acids. Germline V gene lookup returns CDR1 LGHNT and CDR2 FRNRAP. The CDR3 nucleotides are TGTGCTAGTGGTTTGGATGTCGGCGGGGAAGAGACCCAGTACTTC. It yields the protein CASGLDVGGEETQYF. Full variable domain (remainder filled in from reference TRBV12-5 and TRBJ2-5): DARVTQTPRHKVTEMGQEVTMRCQPILGHNTVFWYRQTMMQGLELLAYFRNRAPLDDSGMPKDRFSAEMPDATLATLKIQPSEPRDSAVYFCASGLDVGGEETQYFGPGTRLLVL.

J is TRBJ2-4 and V is TRBV15, with D possibly matching TRBD2 (6 bases). CDR1 is LNHNV and CDR2 is YYDKDF in the germline V gene (reference sequence). CDR3 length equals 16 residues. V lost 3 bases and J 2 bases, leaving 14 bases between the germline ends. DNA of the CDR3: TGTGCCACCAGCAGGAAAAGGGAGGTTCCCAAAAACATTCAGTACTTC. It encodes CATSRKREVPKNIQYF.

The chain carries TRBV9 and TRBJ2-2; the match to TRBD2 covers 11 bases. There are 18 residues in the CDR3. After removal of 0 bases from V and 5 bases from J, the junction contained 9 bases not matched to a gene. Germline-derived CDR1 and CDR2 are SGDLS and YYNGEE. This CDR3 reads CASSVGLAGLHGTGELFF. For the CDR3, the DNA is TGTGCCAGCAGCGTAGGACTAGCGGGGCTCCATGGAACCGGGGAGCTGTTTTTT.

V gene TRBV3-1 (or the pseudogene TRBV3-2) combines with J gene TRBJ1-4; 7 positions agree with TRBD1. After removal of 2 bases from V and 8 bases from J, the junction contained 20 bases not matched to a gene. This CDR3 contains 19 residues. Germline assignment: CDR1 LGHDT and CDR2 YNNKEL (reference sequence). CDR3 protein: CASSQPQGQGGSVGEKLFF. The CDR3 DNA sequence: TGTGCCAGCAGCCAACCCCAGGGGCAGGGGGGCTCCGTAGGGGAAAAACTGTTTTTT.

V gene TRBV11-2 combines with J gene TRBJ1-2, with 10 bases matching TRBD1. Germline CDR1 reads SGHAT; CDR2 reads FQNNGV. V dropped 2 bases and J dropped 5; count of bases not matched to a gene: 5. CDR3 length: 15 amino acids. The CDR3: CASSLPTGGRYGYTF. The CDR3 nucleotides are TGTGCCAGCAGCTTACCGACAGGGGGCCGGTATGGCTACACCTTC.

This clone was recorded only once. The chain has TRBV3-1 (or the pseudogene TRBV3-2) and TRBJ2-3; TRBD2 aligns across 13 bases. The CDR3 is made up of 17 amino acids. The germline V gene has CDR1 LGHDT and CDR2 YNNKEL (reference sequence). V was pared by 4 bases and J by 5 bases, with 9 bases of the junction left unmatched. CDR3 protein: CASSPFRGLAGEDTQYF. The CDR3 DNA sequence: TGTGCCAGCAGCCCCTTTCGCGGACTAGCGGGGGAAGATACGCAGTATTTT.

The gene calls are TRBV19 and TRBJ2-1; TRBD2 matches 7 bases. This CDR3 region has 16 residues. V shed 7 bases and J 2 bases; nucleotides not matched to a gene: 11. From germline, CDR1 is LNHDA and CDR2 SQIVND (reference sequence). CDR3 in DNA: TGTGCCAGTACCCCGGGACTACCGCAACCCTACAATGAGCAGTTCTTC. It yields the protein CASTPGLPQPYNEQFF.

The chain joins TRBV11-2 to TRBJ1-1; D remains unclear. Per the germline V gene, CDR1 is SGHAT and CDR2 is FQNNGV. This CDR3 is built from 14 residues. V dropped 3 bases and J dropped 0 bases, with 8 bases sitting between them. DNA for the CDR3: TGTGCCAGCAGCTTGAACGGTCTGAACACTGAAGCTTTCTTT. Translating gives CASSLNGLNTEAFF.

On this clone itself: This sample also contains other DNA sequences that code for the same CDR3. The chain links TRBV19 to TRBJ1-5; 9 bases are a match to TRBD1. V was pared by 7 bases and J by 4 bases, with 2 bases of the junction left unmatched. The CDR3 runs to 13 residues. CDR1 LNHDA and CDR2 SQIVND come from the germline V gene (reference sequence). The CDR3 region is CASKGQGNQPQHF. The CDR3 region has the DNA TGTGCCAGTAAAGGACAGGGGAATCAGCCCCAGCATTTT.

This clone was picked up one time. This sequence joins TRBV18 and TRBJ1-5; the match to TRBD1 covers 8 bases. The CDR3 consists of 14 residues. Germline trimming cut 3 bases from V and 11 bases from J; bases unmatched to any gene: 9. Looked up from germline, CDR1 is KGHSH and CDR2 is LQKENI. The chain's CDR3 is CASSPDRVRGSQHF. In nucleotides, the CDR3 is TGTGCCAGCTCACCGGACAGGGTTCGCGGGTCCCAGCATTTT.

This rearrangement joins TRBV23-1 to TRBJ2-7; 7 bases match TRBD1. TRBV23-1 counts as an open reading frame of uncertain function. V dropped 0 bases and J dropped 2; count of bases not matched to a gene: 7. The CDR3 spans 16 residues. CDR3 bases: TGCGCCAGCAGTCAATCCTCACAGGGGATTCCCTACGAGCAGTACGTC. This encodes CASSQSSQGIPYEQYV.

The gene calls are TRBV4-2 and TRBJ2-5, with D perhaps TRBD2 (5 bases). V lost 0 bases and J 0 bases, leaving 20 bases between the germline ends. Germline CDR1 and CDR2: LGHNA and YNFKEQ. The CDR3 has 19 amino acids. The DNA for the CDR3 is TGTGCCAGCAGCCAAGATACTTTGAGGGAAGGATACCACCAAGAGACCCAGTACTTC. Amino acid sequence: CASSQDTLREGYHQETQYF.

The chain couples TRBV12-5 to TRBJ1-2; 8 nucleotides align to TRBD1. Germline lookup yields CDR1 LGHNT and CDR2 FRNRAP. This CDR3 contains 12 residues. V dropped 10 bases and J dropped 4; count of bases not matched to a gene: 5. This CDR3 reads CATTGGFYGYTF. The DNA of the CDR3 is TGTGCTACCACAGGGGGTTTCTATGGCTACACCTTC.

The table lists this clone with a count of one. The chain couples TRBV6-1 to TRBJ1-2; tentative D call: TRBD1 (5 bases). V lost 1 base and J lost 6, with 12 bases in between. This CDR3 contains 14 residues. The germline gives CDR1 MNHNS, CDR2 SASEGT. CDR3 region: CASSEGGGNDGYTF. CDR3 coding DNA: TGTGCCAGCAGTGAAGGTGGGGGGAACGATGGCTACACCTTC.

The V gene is TRBV30, the J gene TRBJ1-1, with 8 bases that match TRBD1. Germline trimming cut 4 bases from V and 1 base from J; bases unmatched to any gene: 5. The germline V gene encodes CDR1 GTSNPN and CDR2 SVGIG (reference sequence). The CDR3 consists of 14 residues. In DNA form, the CDR3 reads TGTGCCTGGACCAAGGGACAGGCGAACACTGAAGCTTTCTTT. Its translation: CAWTKGQANTEAFF. Combining the CDR3 with reference TRBV30 and TRBJ1-1 gives the whole variable domain SQTIHQWPATLVQPVGSPLSLECTVEGTSNPNLYWYRQAAGRGLQLLFYSVGIGQISSEVPQNLSASRPQDRQFILSSKKLLLSDSGFYLCAWTKGQANTEAFFGQGTRLTVV.

CDR3 amino acids: CASKQRGDETQYF. The CDR3 DNA reads TGTGCCAGCAAACAGCGGGGAGATGAGACCCAGTACTTC. The chain employs TRBV6-5 and TRBJ2-5; 7 bases are a match to TRBD2. Germline CDR1 MNHEY, CDR2 SVGAGI. The CDR3 is 13 residues long. J lost 5 bases, V lost 7 bases, and 7 bases had no gene match.